The 32 T cell receptor beta chains below were found in one sample sequenced in a study of sequential checkpoint blockade in melanoma. TCRdb keeps only in-frame clones here, not all; method: immunoSEQ multiplex PCR. The sample comprises 10,000 to 11,000 clones, more than 60% of which are singletons, and around 10% rests with the top ten. This sample's treatment: randomized to nivolumab then ipilimumab (arm A) or the reverse (arm B). The sample consisted of CD8+ T cells sorted from blood (inferred from file names), taken from a patient given nivolumab and ipilimumab in sequence. The receptors were gathered from a human donor with melanoma.

The chain combines TRBV18 with TRBJ2-1; the D gene is possibly TRBD1 (5 bases). V lost 2 bases, J lost 0 bases, and 26 bases lay in between. Germline CDR1 is KGHSH and CDR2 is LQKENI. The CDR3 contains 21 residues. CDR3 residues: CASSPFLGGHLNLDSYNEQFF. The CDR3, as DNA: TGTGCCAGCTCACCATTTCTAGGCGGACACTTGAATCTAGACTCCTACAATGAGCAGTTCTTC.

Only a few counts were recorded for this clone. The chain joins TRBV11-2 to TRBJ2-7; 7 bases fit TRBD1. V trimming: 5 bases; J trimming: 4 bases; junction bases outside the gene matches: 5. The CDR3 is 13 residues long. Germline V CDR1 and CDR2: SGHAT, FQNNGV. The CDR3 here is CASSLLQGYEQYF. CDR3 DNA sequence: TGTGCCAGCAGCCTCCTACAGGGGTACGAGCAGTACTTC.

This chain's CDR3 is CASRQDLELGYEQYF. DNA for the CDR3: TGTGCCAGCAGACAGGACCTTGAACTGGGCTACGAGCAGTACTTC. The J gene is TRBJ2-7, the V gene TRBV7-8, with D perhaps TRBD1 (5 bases). The germline V and J ends were trimmed by 6 bases and 3 bases, with 18 bases remaining between them. The CDR3 sequence is 15 residues long. CDR1 is SGHVS and CDR2 is FQNEAQ in the germline V gene.

V usage is TRBV7-9 and J usage is TRBJ2-2; 7 nucleotides agree with TRBD1. The CDR3 is 15 amino acids. Germline V gene sequence: CDR1 SEHNR, CDR2 FQNEAQ (reference sequence). J lost 2 bases, V lost 4 bases, and 4 bases had no gene match. CDR3 loop: CASSSTGANTGELFF. CDR3 sequence (DNA): TGTGCCAGCAGCTCAACAGGGGCCAACACCGGGGAGCTGTTTTTT.

The CDR3 DNA sequence: TGTGCCAGCAGCTTGGGGGGTGGAGGGTTGAGAAACGAGCAGTACTTC. Translated, it gives CASSLGGGGLRNEQYF. The chain couples TRBV5-6 to TRBJ2-7; D is perhaps TRBD2 (6 bases). Germline CDR1 reads SGHDT; CDR2 reads YYEEEE. This CDR3 is built from 16 residues. The ends were cut back, 0 bases at V and 5 bases at J, with 18 bases in the middle.

The chain joins TRBV7-2 to TRBJ2-3, with D unclear. The V end was cut by 4 bases, the J end by 2 bases, with 19 bases between. The CDR3 loop spans 17 amino acids. Germline-derived CDR1 and CDR2 are SGHTA and FQGNSA. Written as DNA, the CDR3 is TGTGCCAGCAGCTCCCCCCAACTACCAACTATCACAGATACGCAGTATTTT. Amino acid sequence: CASSSPQLPTITDTQYF.

The chain uses TRBV4-3 and TRBJ1-1; D gene ambiguous. CDR1 LGHNA and CDR2 YSLEER come from the germline V gene. The CDR3 has 15 amino acids. The V gene lost 1 base and the J gene lost 6 bases, with 15 bases spanning the gap. CDR3: CASSQAGEGGPEAFF. As DNA, the CDR3 is TGCGCCAGCAGCCAAGCGGGAGAGGGAGGACCTGAAGCTTTCTTT.

This clone occurred once. This rearrangement joins TRBV28 to TRBJ1-5; D ambiguous. This CDR3 is 15 amino acids long. V lost 2 bases to trimming and J lost 5 bases, with 13 bases between them. The germline V gene has CDR1 MDHEN and CDR2 SYDVKM. The CDR3 region has the DNA TGTGCCAGCAGTTTAACCCGGGAGATCGATCAGCCCCAGCATTTT. It codes for CASSLTREIDQPQHF.

The table lists this clone with a few counts. The V and J genes are TRBV7-9 and TRBJ2-6, with TRBD1 matching 7 bases. Unmatched junction bases numbered 7, after V lost 5 bases and J lost 3 bases. This CDR3 has 16 amino acids. The germline CDR1 and CDR2 sequences are SEHNR and FQNEAQ (reference sequence). The CDR3 region is CASSTWDSLGANVLTF. DNA of the CDR3: TGTGCCAGCAGCACCTGGGACAGCCTTGGGGCCAACGTCCTGACTTTC.

The rearrangement joins TRBV28 to TRBJ2-7; 9 nucleotides match TRBD1. There are 14 residues in the CDR3. V dropped 2 bases and J dropped 3; count of bases not matched to a gene: 2. Germline values: CDR1 MDHEN, CDR2 SYDVKM. CDR3: CASSLGGQGYEQYF. The CDR3 DNA reads TGTGCCAGCAGTTTAGGGGGACAGGGCTACGAGCAGTACTTC.

As regards this clone: Germline is not matched at one junction end, which may reflect a read error. The chain couples TRBV19 to TRBJ1-2; D is perhaps TRBD1 (6 bases). The CDR3 sequence is 14 residues long. The germline V gene encodes CDR1 LNHDA and CDR2 SQIVND (reference sequence). CDR3 in amino acids: CASGMSVGAEGYTF. The DNA of the CDR3 is TGTGCCAGTGGTATGTCTGTGGGGGCGGAAGGCTACACCTTC. The variable domain in full, with the rest retrieved from reference TRBV19 and TRBJ1-2, is DGGITQSPKYLFRKEGQNVTLSCEQNLNHDAMYWYRQDPGQGLRLIYYSQIVNDFQKGDIAEGYSVSREKKESFPLTVTSAQKNPTAFYLCASGMSVGAEGYTFGSGTRLTVV.

The chain joins TRBV27 to TRBJ2-3; 9 bases fit TRBD1. Germline CDR1 and CDR2: MNHEY and SMNVEV (reference sequence). Trimming at V came to 1 base and at J to 6 bases, leaving 5 bases not matched to a gene. The CDR3 has 15 residues. The CDR3 DNA sequence: TGTGCCAGCAGTTTATTGGGACAGGGAGGGGATACGCAGTATTTT. It yields the protein CASSLLGQGGDTQYF.

V and J are TRBV13 and TRBJ1-1; 7 nucleotides align to TRBD1. After removal of 0 bases from V and 6 bases from J, the junction contained 10 bases not matched to a gene. CDR3 length equals 16 residues. Germline-derived CDR1 and CDR2 are PRHDT and FYEKMQ (reference sequence). The CDR3 region is CASSLGGGLRSPEAFF. CDR3 nucleotides: TGTGCCAGCAGCTTAGGAGGGGGCCTCCGGAGCCCTGAAGCTTTCTTT.

The chain carries TRBV4-1 and TRBJ2-7, with no clear D. CDR1 and CDR2 (germline): MGHRA, YSYEKL. The CDR3 is 14 residues long. V dropped 0 bases and J dropped 6 bases, with 12 bases sitting between them. CDR3 bases: TGCGCCAGCAGCCAAGATGTCGATCCTAGCGAGCAGTACTTC. Its protein is CASSQDVDPSEQYF.

The rearrangement uses TRBV19 and TRBJ2-1; D gene ambiguous. Trimming took 3 bases from V and 7 from J, leaving 4 bases between them. The CDR3 has 11 residues. Germline values: CDR1 LNHDA, CDR2 SQIVND (reference sequence). CDR3 residues: CASSMYNEQFF. The CDR3 DNA reads TGTGCCAGTAGTATGTATAATGAGCAGTTCTTC.

The chain joins TRBV7-2 to TRBJ2-3; D is ambiguous. Deletions cut 4 bases from V and 1 base from J, with 9 bases between. There are 14 residues in the CDR3. Germline CDR1 reads SGHTA; CDR2 reads FQGNSA. CDR3 protein: CASSSFQGTDTQYF. CDR3 coding DNA: TGTGCCAGCAGCTCGTTCCAGGGCACAGATACGCAGTATTTT.

This clone was seen more than once but under ten times. V is TRBV7-9 and J is TRBJ2-7, with D possibly being TRBD1 (5 bases). V was trimmed by 5 bases and J by 4 bases, leaving 12 bases between them. The germline CDR1 and CDR2 sequences are SEHNR and FQNEAQ (reference sequence). This CDR3 is built from 13 residues. CDR3 loop: CASSPRTRYEQYF. The CDR3, as DNA: TGTGCCAGCAGCCCGAGGACACGATACGAGCAGTACTTC.

The J gene is TRBJ2-1, the V gene TRBV7-8; D call uncertain. V was shortened by 6 bases and J by 6 bases, with 6 bases between the two germline ends. CDR3 size: 11 residues. The germline V gene encodes CDR1 SGHVS and CDR2 FQNEAQ. CDR3 coding DNA: TGTGCCAGCAGGCTGGCCAATGAGCAGTTCTTC. Protein product: CASRLANEQFF.

The V call is TRBV18, the J call TRBJ2-1; 10 bases agree with TRBD2. V dropped 3 bases and J dropped 5; count of bases not matched to a gene: 7. The CDR3 consists of 16 residues. Germline V gene lookup returns CDR1 KGHSH and CDR2 LQKENI. The CDR3 loop reads CASSPGLAGVNNEQFF. The DNA for the CDR3 is TGTGCCAGCTCACCTGGGCTAGCGGGAGTAAACAATGAGCAGTTCTTC.

This sequence joins TRBV5-1 and TRBJ2-7, with TRBD2 identical over 10 bases. Unmatched junction bases numbered 8, after V lost 1 base and J lost 4 bases. The CDR3 is 16 residues long. Germline V gives CDR1 SGHRS, CDR2 YFSETQ. The CDR3 reads CASSLSPTSGSYEQYF. In DNA, the CDR3 is TGCGCCAGCAGCTTGTCCCCGACTAGCGGGTCGTACGAGCAGTACTTC.

This clone has only a few counts. The chain links TRBV7-6 to TRBJ2-2; D is undetermined. Germline V gives CDR1 SGHVS, CDR2 FNYEAQ. The germline V and J ends were trimmed by 1 base and 5 bases, with 8 bases remaining between them. There are 14 residues in the CDR3. The CDR3 here is CASSLVEITGELFF. Written as DNA, the CDR3 is TGTGCCAGCAGCTTAGTAGAGATTACCGGGGAGCTGTTTTTT.

This chain's CDR3 is CASSLKGVQETQYF. The CDR3 nucleotides are TGTGCCAGCAGCTTAAAGGGAGTCCAAGAGACCCAGTACTTC. The J gene is TRBJ2-5, the V gene TRBV7-9; possible D gene TRBD2, 5 bases. The V gene lost 2 bases and the J gene lost 1 base, with 8 bases spanning the gap. Looked up from germline, CDR1 is SEHNR and CDR2 is FQNEAQ (reference sequence). The CDR3 spans 14 residues.

CDR3 amino acids: CASRGTGSNQPQHF. The CDR3 bases are TGTGCCAGCAGGGGGACAGGGAGTAATCAGCCCCAGCATTTT. The chain uses TRBV27 and TRBJ1-5; 9 bases are a match to TRBD1. V was pared by 6 bases and J by 4 bases, with 4 bases of the junction left unmatched. The CDR3 length is 14 residues. Germline CDR1 and CDR2: MNHEY and SMNVEV (reference sequence).

Only one count was recorded for this clone. The chain couples TRBV9 to TRBJ1-1; 9 bases align to TRBD1. This CDR3 is built from 17 residues. The V and J ends lost 2 bases and 0 bases, in that order; junction bases with no gene match: 8. The V gene's germline CDR1 is SGDLS and CDR2 YYNGEE. In DNA form, the CDR3 reads TGTGCCAGCAGCGTCGGACAGGGGCCATTTATGAACACTGAAGCTTTCTTT. This translates into CASSVGQGPFMNTEAFF.

This chain joins TRBV15 and TRBJ2-5; maybe TRBD2 (5 bases). The CDR3 has 16 residues. Germline V gene data show CDR1 as LNHNV and CDR2 as YYDKDF (reference sequence). Trimming left V 1 base short and J 2 bases short, with 14 bases between. The CDR3 nucleotides read TGTGCCACCAGCAGAGCTTCCAGGACTGAACAAGAGACCCAGTACTTC. Translated, it gives CATSRASRTEQETQYF.

The chain has TRBV6-5 and TRBJ2-1, with 8 bases lining up with TRBD2. CDR3 length: 13 residues. Trimming took 8 bases from V and 14 from J; bases not matched to a gene: 14. Looked up from germline, CDR1 is MNHEY and CDR2 is SVGAGI. CDR3 amino acids: CASGKTSDLGEFF. The CDR3 nucleotides read TGTGCCAGCGGAAAGACTAGCGACTTGGGGGAGTTCTTC.

The rearrangement uses TRBV7-6 and TRBJ2-1, with 7 bases matching TRBD2. CDR1 is SGHVS, CDR2 FNYEAQ, per germline. The CDR3 consists of 13 residues. J gave up 7 bases and V 5 bases, and 5 bases lay outside the gene matches. The CDR3 sequence: CASSLRRGNEQFF. CDR3 in DNA: TGTGCCAGCAGCCTGCGGCGGGGGAATGAGCAGTTCTTC.

The chain uses TRBV7-9 and TRBJ2-5; perhaps TRBD1 as D (5 bases). Germline V gene data show CDR1 as SEHNR and CDR2 as FQNEAQ (reference sequence). Between the trimmed V and J ends, which lost 5 bases and 5 bases, there was a span of 15 bases. The CDR3 length is 14 residues. The CDR3 region is CASSPAWGQETQYF. The CDR3 DNA sequence: TGTGCCAGCAGCCCCGCGTGGGGCCAGGAGACCCAGTACTTC.

This chain uses TRBV9 with TRBJ1-4, with 8 nucleotides matching TRBD1. V gave up 3 bases and J gave up 6 bases; unmatched junction bases: 13. CDR1 is SGDLS and CDR2 is YYNGEE in the germline V gene. This CDR3 is 17 amino acids long. CDR3 region: CASSAAPGGRRDEKLFF. DNA for the CDR3: TGTGCCAGCAGCGCTGCTCCAGGGGGCCGACGTGATGAAAAACTGTTTTTT.

V usage is TRBV10-2 and J usage is TRBJ2-3; 13 bases align to TRBD2. J gave up 5 bases and V 8 bases, and 4 bases lay outside the gene matches. The CDR3 length is 14 residues. Germline values: CDR1 WSHSY, CDR2 SAAADI. The CDR3 here is CASGGLAGVDTQYF. CDR3 nucleotides: TGCGCCAGCGGAGGACTAGCGGGAGTAGATACGCAGTATTTT.

For this clone: At one end the junction does not follow the germline gene, possibly because of a read error. The chain recombines TRBV4-1 with TRBJ1-1; D not resolved. The length of the CDR3 is 18 residues. Germline lookup yields CDR1 MGHRA and CDR2 YSYEKL. CDR3 loop: CVSSQDPAFVGMNTEAFF. The CDR3 DNA sequence: TGCGTCAGCAGCCAAGATCCGGCTTTCGTGGGCATGAACACTGAAGCTTTCTTT.

This rearrangement joins TRBV4-2 to TRBJ2-7, with 9 bases lining up with TRBD1. Germline V gene lookup returns CDR1 LGHNA and CDR2 YNFKEQ. This CDR3 is 15 amino acids long. V lost 3 bases and J lost 3; bases outside the gene matches: 6. The CDR3 spells CASSQAGTGFYEQYF. CDR3 DNA sequence: TGTGCCAGCAGCCAGGCCGGGACAGGGTTCTACGAGCAGTACTTC.